The 17 T cell receptor beta chains below were found in one sample sequenced in a study of cytomegalovirus exposure and HLA in healthy donors. The PCR employed 60 Vbeta primers together with 13 Jbeta primers. Clones were read by immunoSEQ multiplex PCR, and TCRdb kept only the in-frame ones, dropping some. Found here are more than 150,000 clones, almost 80% of them singletons; the top ten hold about 14%. Sequences were obtained from PBMCs. The receptors derive from a man aged 50 to 60 in good health and CMV-seropositive.

This clone was seen a handful of times. The chain links TRBV6-6 to TRBJ1-1; TRBD1 is a possible D gene (6 bases). The CDR3 contains 16 residues. Trimming cost V 6 bases and J 1 base, with 18 bases left between them. Germline V gene data show CDR1 as MNHNY and CDR2 as SVGAGI (reference sequence). The CDR3 DNA is TGTGCCAGCAGACGTTCTACAGGGATTGGGAACACTGAAGCTTTCTTT. Encoded protein: CASRRSTGIGNTEAFF.

Turning to this clone: This specimen includes other DNA sequences encoding the same CDR3. The chain uses TRBV30 and TRBJ1-1, with D possibly being TRBD1 (5 bases). Germline values: CDR1 GTSNPN, CDR2 SVGIG (reference sequence). Trimming took off 0 bases at V and 2 bases at J, with 7 bases between the two ends. This CDR3 is built from 13 residues. CDR3 DNA sequence: TGTGCCTGGAGTGTCGACAGCAACACTGAAGCTTTCTTT. It specifies CAWSVDSNTEAFF.

The chain links TRBV19 to TRBJ1-2; D possibly corresponds to TRBD1 (6 bases). Germline V lookup: CDR1 LNHDA, CDR2 SQIVND (reference sequence). V gave up 6 bases and J gave up 8 bases, with 16 bases separating them. There are 13 residues in the CDR3. The CDR3 nucleotides are TGTGCCAGTAGCTTCAGGGGTAGTGAGGGCTACACCTTC. Encoded protein: CASSFRGSEGYTF.

The chain carries TRBV18 and TRBJ1-1; 8 nucleotides line up with TRBD1. The CDR3 runs to 15 residues. The germline CDR1 and CDR2 sequences are KGHSH and LQKENI. Trimming removed 3 bases from V and 1 base from J; junction bases left unmatched: 4. In DNA form, the CDR3 reads TGTGCCAGCTCACCGGACAGGGTGGGGAACACTGAAGCTTTCTTT. Its protein is CASSPDRVGNTEAFF.

V usage is TRBV11-2 and J usage is TRBJ1-4; D is ambiguous. The CDR3 length is 13 residues. CDR1 SGHAT and CDR2 FQNNGV come from the germline V gene. Trimming stripped 10 bases from V and 7 bases from J, with 16 bases between. The CDR3 loop is CATQLGSGEKLFF. Written as DNA, the CDR3 is TGTGCCACCCAGTTGGGCAGCGGTGAAAAACTGTTTTTT.

This clone was seen more than once but under ten times. This chain joins TRBV7-9 and TRBJ1-6, with TRBD1 matching 9 bases. The CDR3 runs 16 residues. Germline V gives CDR1 SEHNR, CDR2 FQNEAQ (reference sequence). Germline trimming cut 6 bases from V and 4 bases from J; bases unmatched to any gene: 7. CDR3 protein: CASSSGQGFYNSPLHF. As DNA, the CDR3 is TGTGCCAGCAGTTCGGGACAGGGATTTTATAATTCACCCCTCCACTTT.

V is TRBV7-7 and J is TRBJ2-3; no clear D gene. CDR1 SSHAT and CDR2 FNYEAQ come from the germline V gene (reference sequence). The V and J ends lost 1 base and 1 base respectively, with 3 bases between them. This CDR3 spans 13 amino acids. The CDR3, as DNA: TGTGCCAGCAGCTTAGAGCGCACAGATACGCAGTATTTT. Amino acids: CASSLERTDTQYF. Drawing the rest from reference TRBV7-7 and TRBJ2-3, the complete variable domain is GAGVSQSPRYKVTKRGQDVTLRCDPISSHATLYWYQQALGQGPEFLTYFNYEAQPDKSGLPSDRFSAERPEGSISTLTIQRTEQRDSAMYRCASSLERTDTQYFGPGTRLTVL.

With respect to this clone: The sample has other DNA sequences that encode this CDR3 too. The chain is built from TRBV27 and TRBJ1-2, with TRBD1 as a possible D gene (5 bases). The germline V gene encodes CDR1 MNHEY and CDR2 SMNVEV (reference sequence). The CDR3 runs to 15 residues. The V gene lost 0 bases and the J gene lost 2 bases, with 10 bases spanning the gap. In DNA, the CDR3 is TGTGCCAGCAGTTTATCGCCTACAGGAAACTATGGCTACACCTTC. Its translation: CASSLSPTGNYGYTF.

The chain couples TRBV27 to TRBJ2-7, with D maybe TRBD1 (7 bases). This CDR3 comprises 16 residues. The ends were cut back, 6 bases at V and 2 bases at J, with 20 bases in the middle. CDR1 is MNHEY and CDR2 is SMNVEV in the germline V gene (reference sequence). The CDR3 bases are TGTGCCAGCAGCCCCGACGCGGGACAGCTGACCTACGAGCAGTACTTC. Translation: CASSPDAGQLTYEQYF.

This sequence joins TRBV19 and TRBJ1-1, with D perhaps matching TRBD1 (5 bases). The CDR3 has 14 amino acids. CDR1 is LNHDA, CDR2 SQIVND, per germline (reference sequence). V was shortened by 6 bases and J by 3 bases, with 14 bases between the two germline ends. The CDR3 coding sequence is TGTGCCAGTAGCATTCGACAGCCGCACACTGAAGCTTTCTTT. This gives the protein CASSIRQPHTEAFF.

This clone was picked up a small number of times. This chain uses TRBV29-1 with TRBJ2-3; D gene ambiguous. V lost 0 bases to trimming and J lost 9 bases, with 4 bases between them. The germline V gene encodes CDR1 SQVTM and CDR2 ANQGSEA. The CDR3 consists of 10 residues. CDR3: CSVEEATQYF. CDR3 DNA: TGCAGCGTTGAAGAGGCCACGCAGTATTTT.

CDR3 loop: CASSPGTRPNEQYF. The CDR3 DNA reads as TGTGCCAGCTCTCCCGGGACTAGACCTAACGAGCAGTACTTC. The rearrangement joins TRBV18 to TRBJ2-7, with 8 bases identical to TRBD2. Trimming removed 6 bases from V and 5 bases from J; junction bases left unmatched: 9. The CDR3 loop spans 14 amino acids. Germline CDR1 is KGHSH and CDR2 is LQKENI. Filled out from reference TRBV18 and TRBJ2-7, the complete variable domain reads NAGVMQNPRHLVRRRGQEARLRCSPMKGHSHVYWYRQLPEEGLKFMVYLQKENIIDESGMPKERFSAEFPKEGPSILRIQQVVRGDSAAYFCASSPGTRPNEQYFGPGTRLTVT.

The V and J genes are TRBV6-1 and TRBJ2-1; no definite D call. CDR1 and CDR2 (germline): MNHNS, SASEGT. Trimming stripped 8 bases from V and 0 bases from J, with 11 bases between. The CDR3 is made up of 14 amino acids. The CDR3 DNA follows: TGTGCCAGCGGAAGCGCCCGCTCCTACAATGAGCAGTTCTTC. Translation gives CASGSARSYNEQFF.

The chain recombines TRBV10-2 with TRBJ1-6; D is unclear. V was pared by 7 bases and J by 6 bases, with 13 bases between. Germline V gene lookup returns CDR1 WSHSY and CDR2 SAAADI. This CDR3 comprises 14 residues. The CDR3: CASKTEGGNSPLHF. The CDR3 coding sequence is TGCGCCAGCAAGACGGAAGGAGGTAATTCACCCCTCCACTTT.

The V and J genes are TRBV5-5 and TRBJ2-5; maybe TRBD1 (6 bases). Looked up from germline, CDR1 is SGHKS and CDR2 is YYEKEE (reference sequence). Trimming left V 2 bases short and J 5 bases short, with 19 bases between. The CDR3 length is 16 residues. DNA for the CDR3: TGTGCCAGCAGCTTATACGGCGTTACAGGGCGGGAGACCCAGTACTTC. It specifies CASSLYGVTGRETQYF.

The chain couples TRBV29-1 to TRBJ2-2, with 9 positions matching TRBD1. Per the germline V gene, CDR1 is SQVTM and CDR2 is ANQGSEA. The CDR3 spans 15 residues. Losses at the gene ends were 6 bases for V and 3 bases for J; bases not matched to a gene: 8. The CDR3 here is CSVNTGTGHTGELFF. CDR3 nucleotides: TGCAGCGTGAACACTGGGACAGGGCACACCGGGGAGCTGTTTTTT.

The table lists this clone with a count of one. Here the CDR3 reads CASSQDLGGGELFF. CDR3 nucleotide sequence: TGCGCCAGCAGCCAAGATCTAGGAGGCGGGGAGCTGTTTTTT. The V and J genes are TRBV4-1 and TRBJ2-2; weak D call: TRBD2 (5 bases). The CDR3 is 14 amino acids. From germline, CDR1 is MGHRA and CDR2 YSYEKL. Trimming took off 0 bases at V and 7 bases at J, with 9 bases between the two ends.